A single sample is the source of the 11 T cell receptor beta chains below, sequenced in a study of blood T cell repertoires in COVID-19. TCRdb's copy holds only in-frame clones and misses some; the assay was immunoSEQ multiplex PCR. The sample consists of approximately 77,000 clones, over 75% of them appearing once. The sequenced sample consisted of peripheral blood. The receptor set was obtained from a man between 50 and 59 years old with COVID-19, enrolled during active disease.

This chain links TRBV9 with TRBJ2-3, with 10 bases aligning to TRBD1. CDR1 is SGDLS, CDR2 YYNGEE, per germline. V gave up 4 bases and J gave up 0 bases; unmatched junction bases: 11. This CDR3 spans 18 amino acids. The CDR3 reads CASSPAWTGGLSTDTQYF. CDR3 in DNA: TGTGCCAGCAGCCCAGCCTGGACAGGGGGTCTTAGCACAGATACGCAGTATTTT.

The V and J genes are TRBV27 and TRBJ1-5; the match to TRBD1 covers 9 bases. After removal of 8 bases from V and 4 bases from J, the junction contained 3 bases not matched to a gene. The CDR3 sequence is 13 residues long. Germline assignment: CDR1 MNHEY and CDR2 SMNVEV (reference sequence). CDR3 nucleotide sequence: TGTGCCAGCTCCGGACAGGGGAATCAGCCCCAGCATTTT. Amino acid sequence: CASSGQGNQPQHF.

The V gene is TRBV6-2 or TRBV6-3, the J gene TRBJ2-2; TRBD2 matches at 7 bases. Germline CDR1 reads MNHEY; CDR2 reads SVGEGT. Trimming cost V 4 bases and J 0 bases; bases outside gene matches: 5. The CDR3 spans 16 residues. The DNA for the CDR3 is TGTGCCAGCAGTTCCCCTAGCGGAACGAACACCGGGGAGCTGTTTTTT. The encoded protein is CASSSPSGTNTGELFF.

The chain links TRBV11-2 to TRBJ2-7; D perhaps matches TRBD2 (6 bases). This CDR3 comprises 14 residues. Germline V gene data show CDR1 as SGHAT and CDR2 as FQNNGV. The V end was cut by 5 bases, the J end by 1 base, with 12 bases between. The CDR3 bases are TGTGCCAGCAGCCCCCTGGGGGGTTCCTACGAGCAGTACTTC. It encodes CASSPLGGSYEQYF.

This clone was seen a single time. The chain combines TRBV7-2 with TRBJ2-5, with D possibly being TRBD2 (6 bases). The length of the CDR3 is 18 residues. V lost 5 bases, J lost 7 bases, and 29 bases lay in between. Germline V lookup: CDR1 SGHTA, CDR2 FQGNSA. The CDR3 DNA is TGTGCCAGCAGCCCCCCCGAAGGGGTAGCGGCCCATGTTGGGACCCAGTACTTC. Its translation is CASSPPEGVAAHVGTQYF. Complete variable domain (other parts from reference TRBV7-2 and TRBJ2-5): GAGVSQSPSNKVTEKGKDVELRCDPISGHTALYWYRQSLGQGLEFLIYFQGNSAPDKSGLPSDRFSAERTGGSVSTLTIQRTQQEDSAVYLCASSPPEGVAAHVGTQYFGPGTRLLVL.

J is TRBJ1-4 and V is TRBV5-4; D unclear. The V end was cut by 0 bases, the J end by 6 bases, with 9 bases between. The CDR3 totals 14 residues. CDR1 is SGHNT, CDR2 YYREEE, per germline (reference sequence). CDR3 coding DNA: TGTGCCAGCAGCTTGGGGTACAGTGATGAAAAACTGTTTTTT. Encoded protein: CASSLGYSDEKLFF.

The chain is built from TRBV25-1 and TRBJ2-7; 11 bases are a match to TRBD2. The CDR3 sequence is 17 residues long. Germline V CDR1 and CDR2: MGHDK, SYGVNS. Unmatched junction bases numbered 10, after V lost 3 bases and J lost 3 bases. CDR3 DNA sequence: TGTGCCAGCAGTGACTCTAGGGAAACTAGCGGGAGCTACGAGCAGTACTTC. Translation: CASSDSRETSGSYEQYF.

The rearrangement joins TRBV27 to TRBJ1-1; a weak D match, TRBD1 (5 bases). The V and J ends lost 6 bases and 5 bases respectively, with 22 bases between them. Germline V CDR1 and CDR2: MNHEY, SMNVEV (reference sequence). The CDR3 is 16 amino acids. CDR3 DNA: TGTGCCAGCAGCCCCCCGGGAGGAGAGGGGAGGACTGAAGCTTTCTTT. It translates to CASSPPGGEGRTEAFF.

The chain recombines TRBV18 with TRBJ2-1; TRBD2 is a possible D gene (6 bases). Trimming left V 0 bases short and J 3 bases short, with 18 bases between. The CDR3 consists of 18 residues. From germline, CDR1 is KGHSH and CDR2 LQKENI. CDR3 coding DNA: TGTGCCAGCTCACCACCGAAGGGCACCGGGAGATACTACAATGAGCAGTTCTTC. Amino acid sequence: CASSPPKGTGRYYNEQFF.

The V call is TRBV5-1, the J call TRBJ1-3; possibly TRBD1 for D (6 bases). V was cut by 4 bases and J by 2 bases, with 16 bases left in between. Germline V CDR1 and CDR2: SGHRS, YFSETQ. The CDR3 spans 16 residues. The CDR3 spells CASSPGTSGAGNTIYF. CDR3 DNA: TGCGCCAGCAGCCCCGGGACGTCAGGGGCTGGAAACACCATATATTTT. The variable domain in full, with the rest retrieved from reference TRBV5-1 and TRBJ1-3, is KAGVTQTPRYLIKTRGQQVTLSCSPISGHRSVSWYQQTPGQGLQFLFEYFSETQRNKGNFPGRFSGRQFSNSRSEMNVSTLELGDSALYLCASSPGTSGAGNTIYFGEGSWLTVV.

V gene TRBV18 combines with J gene TRBJ2-2; 7 bases are shared with TRBD2. The junction had 2 bases not matched to a gene; V was cut back by 5 bases and J by 2 bases. This CDR3 comprises 14 residues. The germline V gene encodes CDR1 KGHSH and CDR2 LQKENI. The CDR3 protein is CASSSGLNTGELFF. The CDR3 coding sequence is TGTGCCAGCTCATCGGGACTAAACACCGGGGAGCTGTTTTTT.